Listed below are T cell receptor beta chains from one sample, sequenced in a study of T cells after somatic rescue of genetic block. Using immunoSEQ multiplex PCR, the repertoire was profiled, and TCRdb retains in-frame clones only, with some absent. Among roughly 51,000 clones listed, roughly 96% were seen once. The specimen sequenced was peripheral blood mononuclear cells (PBMCs). Receptors originate from a child in the first two years of life. The CDR3 runs from the conserved cysteine through the conserved F or W. A D gene is named only where the DNA matches it firmly. Some rows mark clone size as missing; the rest say once, few, many or name a class of expanded clone.

d_gene	j_gene	abundance	v_gene	CDR3nt	CDR3aa
TRBD1	TRBJ2-1	NA	TRBV5-1	TGCGCCAGCAGCATCGGACAGGGTCTGGAGCAGTTCTTC	CASSIGQGLEQFF
NA	TRBJ1-2	NA	TRBV9	TGTGCCAGCAGCGTAGCAGGGGACTATGGCTACACCTTC	CASSVAGDYGYTF
NA	TRBJ2-3	NA	TRBV6-5	TGTGCCAGCAGTTACCAGGGGATCGGAGATACGCAGTATTTT	CASSYQGIGDTQYF
NA	TRBJ2-3	NA	TRBV9	TGTGCCAGCAGCGTAGACAGAACAGATACGCAGTATTTT	CASSVDRTDTQYF
NA	TRBJ1-6	NA	TRBV25-1	TGTGCCAGCAGTGAAGAGGGGCCGCGTTTAAGTTCACCCCTCCACTTT	CASSEEGPRLSSPLHF
TRBD1	TRBJ2-3	once	TRBV7-9	TGTGCCAGCAGCCCCCGGACAGGGGGTGATACGCAGTATTTT	CASSPRTGGDTQYF
NA	TRBJ2-7	NA	TRBV11-3	TGTGCCAGCAGCTCAGGCAAGGGTTGGTACGAGCAGTACTTC	CASSSGKGWYEQYF
TRBD1	TRBJ2-7	NA	TRBV28	TGTGCCAGCAGTTTAGACAGGGGGCAAGTCTACGAGCAGTACTTC	CASSLDRGQVYEQYF
TRBD2	TRBJ2-7	NA	TRBV25-1	TGTGCCAGCAGTGAATATGGGTCTAGCGGGAGCTACGAGCAGTACTTC	CASSEYGSSGSYEQYF
NA	TRBJ2-7	NA	TRBV23-1	TGCGCCCCCGGGACGAGACTTTACGAGCAGTACTTC	CAPGTRLYEQYF
TRBD1	TRBJ2-7	NA	TRBV27	TGTGCCAGCTCCACAGGGGGCTACGAGCAGTACTTC	CASSTGGYEQYF
TRBD1	TRBJ1-1	NA	TRBV6-6	TGTGCCAGCAGCGCCAGGGGGACCAGAGAAGCTTTCTTT	CASSARGTREAFF
NA	TRBJ2-2	NA	TRBV7-6	TGTGCCAGCAGCTTAGCAACCACGAACACCGGGGAGCTGTTTTTT	CASSLATTNTGELFF
TRBD1	TRBJ1-5	NA	TRBV28	TGTGCCAGCAGTTTATCCCTCGGGACAGGGGTTTGGGGGCATTTT	CASSLSLGTGVWGHF
NA	TRBJ1-2	NA	TRBV5-1	TGCGCCAGCAGCTTGGATTGGGGCGATAACTATGGCTACACCTTC	CASSLDWGDNYGYTF
TRBD2	TRBJ2-7	NA	TRBV20-1	TGCAGTGCTAGGAGCGGGGACGAGCAGTACTTC	CSARSGDEQYF
NA	TRBJ2-2	once	TRBV4-3	TGCGCCAGCAGCCAAGATGACCCCCAGGTTAGGGCCGGGGAGCTGTTTTTT	CASSQDDPQVRAGELFF